These 10 T cell receptor beta chains share one sample of origin, sequenced in a study of T cells in localized non-small cell lung cancer. Sequenced by immunoSEQ multiplex PCR; TCRdb stores in-frame clones only, minus some. The repertoire includes 40,000 to 55,000 clones, 81% of them detected once, and 17% sits in the top ten. Sequenced here: peripheral blood mononuclear cells, sampled before any cancer treatment. These receptors all stem from a man aged 40-75 years with stage III lung adenocarcinoma.

This chain connects TRBV5-5 to TRBJ2-7; D remains unclear. The CDR3 is made up of 12 amino acids. Trimming shortened V by 1 base and J by 5 bases, and 7 bases separated the two germline ends. The germline V gene encodes CDR1 SGHKS and CDR2 YYEKEE (reference sequence). The CDR3 loop is CASSLYRDEQYF. In DNA form, the CDR3 reads TGTGCCAGCAGCTTGTATCGGGACGAGCAGTACTTC.

The V gene is TRBV5-1, the J gene TRBJ1-2; TRBD1 agrees at 7 bases. The CDR3 consists of 13 residues. CDR1 SGHRS and CDR2 YFSETQ come from the germline V gene. V lost 4 bases, J lost 8 bases, and 8 bases stayed unmatched. DNA for the CDR3: TGCGCCAGCAGCCCCGACAGGGCGTTCGGCTACACCTTC. Translating it yields CASSPDRAFGYTF.

The rearrangement uses TRBV19 and TRBJ2-6, with 14 nucleotides matching TRBD2. Germline loops: CDR1 LNHDA, CDR2 SQIVND (reference sequence). V lost 4 bases and J lost 0; bases outside the gene matches: 2. The CDR3 extends over 18 amino acids. CDR3 region: CASSKGLAGASGANVLTF. The CDR3 DNA reads TGTGCCAGTAGTAAGGGACTAGCGGGGGCCTCTGGGGCCAACGTCCTGACTTTC.

This chain uses TRBV9 with TRBJ1-4; D not resolved. Germline V gene lookup returns CDR1 SGDLS and CDR2 YYNGEE. The CDR3 has 15 residues. V lost 0 bases, J lost 5 bases, and 11 bases lay in between. The CDR3 loop is CASSVAGRHNEKLFF. Here the CDR3 DNA reads TGTGCCAGCAGCGTAGCGGGGAGGCACAATGAAAAACTGTTTTTT.

This rearrangement joins TRBV10-2 to TRBJ2-3, with D possibly TRBD2 on 5 matching bases. This CDR3 contains 13 residues. Germline values: CDR1 WSHSY, CDR2 SAAADI. Trimming removed 5 bases at V and 4 bases at J, with 10 bases between. CDR3 region: CASSLGDPDTQYF. DNA of the CDR3: TGCGCCAGCAGTTTGGGAGACCCAGATACGCAGTATTTT.

This clone appeared once. The chain couples TRBV10-3 to TRBJ2-7; 9 nucleotides agree with TRBD1. Trimming at V came to 2 bases and at J to 2 bases, leaving 10 bases not matched to a gene. Germline V lookup: CDR1 ENHRY, CDR2 SYGVKD. The length of the CDR3 is 17 residues. The CDR3 loop is CAISEPTGTGKTYEQYF. The CDR3 bases are TGTGCCATCAGTGAGCCCACCGGGACAGGGAAGACCTACGAGCAGTACTTC.

This clone is labeled medium-sized. The V and J genes are TRBV6-1 and TRBJ2-2, with D possibly being TRBD1 or TRBD2 (6 bases each). Trimming removed 2 bases at V and 6 bases at J, with 10 bases between. Per the germline V gene, CDR1 is MNHNS and CDR2 is SASEGT. There are 14 residues in the CDR3. The CDR3 bases are TGTGCCAGCAGTGAAAGGGGGGAAGCCGGGGAGCTGTTTTTT. Protein sequence: CASSERGEAGELFF.

The rearrangement joins TRBV9 to TRBJ2-1; D remains ambiguous. Trimming stripped 2 bases from V and 10 bases from J, with 7 bases between. CDR1 SGDLS and CDR2 YYNGEE come from the germline V gene. This CDR3 region has 11 residues. The DNA of the CDR3 is TGTGCCAGCAGCGTCCTTGGGGAGCAGTTCTTC. Its translation is CASSVLGEQFF.

The rearrangement uses TRBV7-2 and TRBJ1-6; no definite D call. Trimming removed 3 bases at V and 0 bases at J, with 9 bases between. Germline CDR1 reads SGHTA; CDR2 reads FQGNSA. This CDR3 is built from 16 residues. The CDR3 region is CASSLKPSSYNSPLHF. The CDR3 bases are TGTGCCAGCAGCTTGAAACCGAGCTCCTATAATTCACCCCTCCACTTT.

CDR3 region: CASSLGSDFNEQFF. As DNA, the CDR3 is TGTGCCAGCAGCTTGGGGTCCGATTTCAATGAGCAGTTCTTC. J is TRBJ2-1 and V is TRBV5-5; D remains unclear. V was pared by 0 bases and J by 6 bases, with 10 bases between. This CDR3 region has 14 residues. Germline CDR1 SGHKS, CDR2 YYEKEE (reference sequence).